The clone carrying this T cell receptor (beta chain) was seen more than once but under ten times. This record belongs to a study of T-cell reconstitution after alpha-beta-depleted transplantation in children. The J segment lost 0 bases and the V segment lost 0 bases, leaving 10 bases of the junction unmatched. Germline CDR1 LGHNA, CDR2 YSLEER. This CDR3 comprises 20 residues. During its preparation, the TCRbeta library received unique molecular identifiers. TCRdb reprocessed the PCR reads with MiXCR, giving one entry per CDR3 protein. The data show about 340,000 distinct CDR3 sequences, with 10% seen just once and 2% to 2.5% held by the top ten.

The specimen comprised PBMCs from the stem cell graft donor, sampled from the stem cell graft. This clonotype was obtained from a human donor who donated a stem cell graft to a child with acute lymphoblastic leukemia. The chain has TRBV4-3 and TRBJ2-3; 12 positions agree with TRBD2. In DNA form, the CDR3 reads TGCGCCAGCAGCCAAGAGCTCCTAGCGGGAGGGAAACATAGCACAGATACGCAGTATTTT. Protein sequence: CASSQELLAGGKHSTDTQYF.